Listed below are T cell receptor beta chains from one sample, sequenced in a study of cytotoxic CD8 clonotypes in ibrutinib-treated CLL. Assay used: immunoSEQ multiplex PCR; TCRdb lists only in-frame clones, some missing. The sample lists roughly 330,000 clones; roughly 67% were seen once. The input for sequencing was PBMCs, taken after 36 months of ibrutinib treatment. These receptors originate from a human donor with chronic lymphocytic leukemia. CDR3s include the opening cysteine and the closing phenylalanine or tryptophan. Fields, in order: clone size, J gene, D gene, V gene, CDR3 protein, CDR3 DNA. The D gene is left open where the match is weak. Clone sizes are given selectively: once, few, many, or a class where the clone is expanded.

abundance: few
j_gene: TRBJ2-3
d_gene: NA
v_gene: TRBV10-2
CDR3aa: CASKGADTQYF
CDR3nt: TGCGCCAGCAAAGGAGCAGATACGCAGTATTTT

abundance: NA
j_gene: TRBJ2-5
d_gene: TRBD1
v_gene: TRBV19
CDR3aa: CASSTYPGTGGRETQYF
CDR3nt: TGTGCCAGTAGTACCTACCCCGGGACAGGGGGCCGGGAGACCCAGTACTTC

abundance: few
j_gene: TRBJ2-7
d_gene: TRBD1
v_gene: TRBV4-2
CDR3aa: CASSQVGTGLEQYF
CDR3nt: TGTGCCAGCAGCCAAGTAGGGACAGGGCTCGAGCAGTACTTC

abundance: few
j_gene: TRBJ1-4
d_gene: TRBD1
v_gene: TRBV5-1
CDR3aa: CASSLVGGQGNEKLFF
CDR3nt: TGCGCCAGCAGCTTGGTGGGGGGACAGGGGAATGAAAAACTGTTTTTT

abundance: NA
j_gene: TRBJ2-7
d_gene: NA
v_gene: TRBV5-1
CDR3aa: CASSLVPVRGEQYF
CDR3nt: TGCGCCAGCAGCTTGGTTCCGGTGAGGGGCGAGCAGTACTTC

abundance: NA
j_gene: TRBJ1-1
d_gene: NA
v_gene: TRBV6-6
CDR3aa: CASSYSTPTAFF
CDR3nt: TGTGCCAGCAGTTACTCGACCCCAACAGCTTTCTTT

abundance: NA
j_gene: TRBJ2-3
d_gene: NA
v_gene: TRBV6-5
CDR3aa: CASSLQGNTQYF
CDR3nt: TGTGCCAGCAGCTTACAGGGTAATACGCAGTATTTT

abundance: NA
j_gene: TRBJ1-1
d_gene: NA
v_gene: TRBV9
CDR3aa: CASGHSSSTEAFF
CDR3nt: TGTGCCAGCGGGCACTCCTCATCCACTGAAGCTTTCTTT

abundance: NA
j_gene: TRBJ2-5
d_gene: NA
v_gene: TRBV7-2
CDR3aa: CASSNRGVTGGGRETQYF
CDR3nt: TGTGCCAGCAGCAATAGGGGCGTTACAGGGGGCGGGAGGGAGACCCAGTACTTC

abundance: few
j_gene: TRBJ1-4
d_gene: NA
v_gene: TRBV7-8
CDR3aa: CASSLRDGGEKLFF
CDR3nt: TGTGCCAGCAGCTTACGTGACGGCGGTGAAAAACTGTTTTTT

abundance: NA
j_gene: TRBJ1-1
d_gene: TRBD1
v_gene: TRBV14
CDR3aa: CASSQRVYRGHLDTEAFF
CDR3nt: TGTGCCAGCAGCCAACGGGTCTACAGGGGGCATTTGGACACTGAAGCTTTCTTT

abundance: NA
j_gene: TRBJ2-1
d_gene: NA
v_gene: TRBV9
CDR3aa: CASSVARGFEQFF
CDR3nt: TGTGCCAGCAGCGTAGCCCGCGGGTTTGAGCAGTTCTTC

abundance: once
j_gene: TRBJ2-7
d_gene: NA
v_gene: TRBV10-2
CDR3aa: CASSEQGTYEQYF
CDR3nt: TGCGCCAGCAGTGAGCAAGGGACCTACGAGCAGTACTTC

abundance: few
j_gene: TRBJ1-2
d_gene: NA
v_gene: TRBV28
CDR3aa: CASSTDSLGYGYTF
CDR3nt: TGTGCCAGCAGCACGGACAGTTTAGGCTATGGCTACACCTTC

abundance: NA
j_gene: TRBJ1-6
d_gene: NA
v_gene: TRBV5-6
CDR3aa: CASSLGDGPSSYNSPLHF
CDR3nt: TGTGCCAGCAGCTTGGGGGACGGGCCGAGCTCCTATAATTCACCCCTCCACTTT

abundance: NA
j_gene: TRBJ1-3
d_gene: NA
v_gene: TRBV18
CDR3aa: CASSPPVYSGNTIYF
CDR3nt: TGTGCCAGCTCACCACCGGTTTATTCTGGAAACACCATATATTTT

abundance: NA
j_gene: TRBJ2-3
d_gene: TRBD2
v_gene: TRBV12-5
CDR3aa: CASGLLLLSGGPTITDTQYF
CDR3nt: TGTGCTAGTGGTTTGCTACTCCTAAGCGGGGGACCCACCATCACAGATACGCAGTATTTT

abundance: NA
j_gene: TRBJ1-1
d_gene: TRBD1
v_gene: TRBV27
CDR3aa: CASSKGGDSWMNTEAFF
CDR3nt: TGTGCCTCCTCAAAGGGGGGGGACAGTTGGATGAACACTGAAGCTTTCTTT

abundance: NA
j_gene: TRBJ1-2
d_gene: NA
v_gene: TRBV13
CDR3aa: CASSFVAGGTGYTF
CDR3nt: TGTGCCAGCAGCTTCGTCGCAGGAGGGACTGGCTACACCTTC

abundance: NA
j_gene: TRBJ1-2
d_gene: TRBD1
v_gene: TRBV7-9
CDR3aa: CASSPMGQGARGYTF
CDR3nt: TGTGCCAGCAGTCCGATGGGACAGGGGGCGCGCGGCTACACCTTC

abundance: NA
j_gene: TRBJ1-6
d_gene: NA
v_gene: TRBV6-6
CDR3aa: CASGSSDSSPLHF
CDR3nt: TGTGCCAGCGGAAGTTCGGACTCGTCACCCCTCCACTTT

abundance: NA
j_gene: TRBJ2-7
d_gene: NA
v_gene: TRBV27
CDR3aa: CASSLSSGDRYEQYF
CDR3nt: TGTGCCAGCAGTTTATCGTCAGGGGACCGGTACGAGCAGTACTTC

abundance: NA
j_gene: TRBJ2-2
d_gene: NA
v_gene: TRBV5-6
CDR3aa: CASSWMAGELFF
CDR3nt: TGTGCCAGCAGCTGGATGGCCGGGGAGCTGTTTTTT

abundance: few
j_gene: TRBJ2-7
d_gene: TRBD2
v_gene: TRBV4-1
CDR3aa: CASSQVLAGSYEQYF
CDR3nt: TGCGCCAGCAGCCAGGTGTTAGCGGGGTCCTACGAGCAGTACTTC

abundance: NA
j_gene: TRBJ2-7
d_gene: TRBD1
v_gene: TRBV7-2
CDR3aa: CASSLGTGSVFEQYF
CDR3nt: TGTGCCAGCAGCTTAGGGACAGGGTCCGTCTTCGAGCAGTACTTC

abundance: once
j_gene: TRBJ2-7
d_gene: TRBD2
v_gene: TRBV11-3
CDR3aa: CASSHGGATEQYF
CDR3nt: TGTGCCAGCAGTCACGGGGGGGCTACGGAGCAGTACTTC

abundance: NA
j_gene: TRBJ1-1
d_gene: NA
v_gene: TRBV19
CDR3aa: CASYASGRGNTEAFF
CDR3nt: TGTGCCAGTTATGCCTCGGGGAGGGGGAACACTGAAGCTTTCTTT

abundance: few
j_gene: TRBJ2-3
d_gene: NA
v_gene: TRBV5-1
CDR3aa: CASRYDTDTQYF
CDR3nt: TGCGCCAGCAGGTACGACACAGATACGCAGTATTTT

abundance: NA
j_gene: TRBJ1-1
d_gene: NA
v_gene: TRBV19
CDR3aa: CASSIALQGEAFF
CDR3nt: TGTGCCAGTAGTATAGCATTGCAGGGTGAAGCTTTCTTT

abundance: once
j_gene: TRBJ2-7
d_gene: TRBD1
v_gene: TRBV5-1
CDR3aa: CASRSSWDRSYEQYF
CDR3nt: TGCGCCAGCAGGTCTAGTTGGGACAGGTCCTACGAGCAGTACTTC

abundance: NA
j_gene: TRBJ2-7
d_gene: NA
v_gene: TRBV10-1
CDR3aa: CASSGYGTAPEQYF
CDR3nt: TGCGCCAGCAGCGGGTACGGGACGGCTCCCGAGCAGTACTTC

abundance: NA
j_gene: TRBJ1-4
d_gene: TRBD1
v_gene: TRBV7-2
CDR3aa: CASSPQGALNEKLFF
CDR3nt: TGTGCCAGCAGCCCACAGGGGGCTCTTAATGAAAAACTGTTTTTT

abundance: NA
j_gene: TRBJ1-2
d_gene: TRBD1
v_gene: TRBV19
CDR3aa: CASIGDRRNYGYTF
CDR3nt: TGTGCCAGTATTGGGGACAGGCGTAACTATGGCTACACCTTC

abundance: few
j_gene: TRBJ1-6
d_gene: NA
v_gene: TRBV23-1
CDR3aa: CASSQFGHKYSPLHF
CDR3nt: TGCGCCAGCAGTCAATTCGGACATAAATATTCACCCCTCCACTTT

abundance: few
j_gene: TRBJ1-2
d_gene: TRBD1
v_gene: TRBV18
CDR3aa: CASSPWLGQGNYGYTF
CDR3nt: TGTGCCAGCTCACCATGGTTAGGACAGGGGAACTATGGCTACACCTTC

abundance: NA
j_gene: TRBJ2-6
d_gene: TRBD1
v_gene: TRBV27
CDR3aa: CASSSTGFSSGANVLTF
CDR3nt: TGTGCCAGCAGTTCGACAGGGTTCTCGTCTGGGGCCAACGTCCTGACTTTC

abundance: NA
j_gene: TRBJ1-6
d_gene: TRBD1
v_gene: TRBV2
CDR3aa: CASRAQTGQSPLHF
CDR3nt: TGTGCCAGCAGAGCCCAGACAGGGCAATCACCCCTCCACTTT